A selection of T cell receptor beta chains follows, all from one sample in a study of blood T cell repertoires in COVID-19. Measured with immunoSEQ multiplex PCR; TCRdb has only the in-frame clones, and not every one. This sample has under 80,000 clones, with more than 70% found just once. The sample consisted of peripheral blood. These receptor sequences come from a human donor in a cohort sampled during active COVID-19. The CDR3 runs from the conserved cysteine through the conserved F or W. The D gene is left open where the match is weak. Rows give clone size only sometimes, using once, few, many, or a class for an expanded clone.

D: TRBD2
size: .
V: TRBV5-1
J: TRBJ2-2
CDR3: CASSSGLVAGELFF
DNA: TGCGCCAGCAGCTCGGGACTAGTGGCCGGGGAGCTGTTTTTT

D: TRBD2
size: .
V: TRBV4-1
J: TRBJ2-7
CDR3: CASSQDEWGLAGSYEQYF
DNA: TGCGCCAGCAGCCAAGATGAATGGGGACTAGCGGGGTCCTACGAGCAGTACTTC

D: .
size: .
V: TRBV19
J: TRBJ2-2
CDR3: CASSAAGRLDTGELFF
DNA: TGTGCCAGTAGTGCGGCTGGGAGGTTGGACACCGGGGAGCTGTTTTTT

D: .
size: .
V: TRBV19
J: TRBJ2-2
CDR3: CASSPLFGELFF
DNA: TGTGCCAGTAGTCCCCTTTTTGGGGAGCTGTTTTTT

D: TRBD2
size: .
V: TRBV6-1
J: TRBJ2-3
CDR3: CASSEVAGGPGTDTQYF
DNA: TGTGCCAGCAGTGAGGTAGCGGGAGGGCCGGGCACAGATACGCAGTATTTT

D: .
size: .
V: TRBV5-1
J: TRBJ2-5
CDR3: CASSLLRAGGVQETQYF
DNA: TGCGCCAGCAGCTTACTACGGGCAGGAGGGGTCCAAGAGACCCAGTACTTC

D: .
size: .
V: TRBV19
J: TRBJ2-7
CDR3: CASSISRVLGYEQYF
DNA: TGTGCCAGTAGTATCTCCAGGGTTCTGGGCTACGAGCAGTACTTC

D: .
size: .
V: TRBV12-3/TRBV12-4
J: TRBJ1-5
CDR3: CASVRTLQPQHF
DNA: TGTGCCAGCGTCAGAACCCTTCAGCCCCAGCATTTT

D: .
size: .
V: TRBV6-6
J: TRBJ1-1
CDR3: CASSFTGTWNTEAFF
DNA: TGTGCCAGCAGTTTTACCGGGACATGGAACACTGAAGCTTTCTTT

D: .
size: few
V: TRBV6-6
J: TRBJ2-7
CDR3: CASTSRLFAAYEQYF
DNA: TGTGCCAGCACCTCCCGTCTATTTGCCGCCTACGAGCAGTACTTC

D: TRBD2
size: .
V: TRBV5-1
J: TRBJ2-1
CDR3: CATQRESVGEQFF
DNA: TGCGCCACCCAGCGGGAGAGCGTCGGTGAGCAGTTCTTC

D: TRBD2
size: .
V: TRBV7-2
J: TRBJ2-1
CDR3: CASSLGRGTSGVDEQFF
DNA: TGTGCCAGCAGCTTGGGGCGGGGGACTAGTGGGGTTGATGAGCAGTTCTTC

D: TRBD2
size: .
V: TRBV2
J: TRBJ2-2
CDR3: CASRGGSGSSAGELFF
DNA: TGTGCCAGCAGGGGCGGGAGCGGGAGTTCTGCCGGGGAGCTGTTTTTT

D: TRBD1
size: few
V: TRBV28
J: TRBJ2-2
CDR3: CAREDRGNGKTGELFF
DNA: TGTGCCAGAGAGGACAGGGGGAATGGTAAGACCGGGGAGCTGTTTTTT

D: TRBD2
size: .
V: TRBV7-9
J: TRBJ2-5
CDR3: CASSLTGGRETQYF
DNA: TGTGCCAGCAGCTTAACGGGAGGGCGGGAGACCCAGTACTTC

D: .
size: .
V: TRBV15
J: TRBJ2-3
CDR3: CATSKEGRDGTDTQYF
DNA: TGTGCCACCAGCAAAGAGGGGCGCGATGGGACAGATACGCAGTATTTT

D: .
size: few
V: TRBV6-5
J: TRBJ2-7
CDR3: CASSYGVWSSYEQYF
DNA: TGTGCCAGCAGTTACGGAGTCTGGAGCTCCTACGAGCAGTACTTC

D: TRBD1
size: .
V: TRBV6-4
J: TRBJ2-2
CDR3: CASGSGTGGSGELFF
DNA: TGTGCCAGCGGATCCGGGACAGGGGGAAGCGGGGAGCTGTTTTTT

D: .
size: .
V: TRBV21-1
J: TRBJ2-2
CDR3: CASSSWTPTSRTGELFF
DNA: TGTGCCAGCAGCAGTTGGACCCCGACTAGTAGGACCGGGGAGCTGTTTTTT

D: TRBD1
size: .
V: TRBV7-2
J: TRBJ2-7
CDR3: CASSLAVGLPGGYEQYF
DNA: TGTGCCAGCAGCTTAGCTGTGGGGTTGCCAGGGGGTTACGAGCAGTACTTC

D: TRBD2
size: .
V: TRBV28
J: TRBJ2-1
CDR3: CASIPSGRSRDEQFF
DNA: TGTGCCAGCATCCCTAGCGGGAGAAGTAGGGATGAGCAGTTCTTC

D: TRBD2
size: .
V: TRBV15
J: TRBJ2-1
CDR3: CATSSGGAGGLPNEQFF
DNA: TGTGCCACCAGCAGCGGTGGAGCGGGAGGGCTGCCCAATGAGCAGTTCTTC

D: .
size: .
V: TRBV19
J: TRBJ2-2
CDR3: CASNPVREAGELFF
DNA: TGTGCCAGTAATCCCGTGAGGGAGGCCGGGGAGCTGTTTTTT

D: TRBD2
size: .
V: TRBV6-4
J: TRBJ2-3
CDR3: CASSPAGDSTDTQYF
DNA: TGTGCCAGCAGTCCAGCGGGAGATAGCACAGATACGCAGTATTTT

D: .
size: many
V: TRBV7-8
J: TRBJ1-1
CDR3: CASSSQMRNFEAAEAFF
DNA: TGTGCCAGCAGCTCCCAAATGAGGAACTTCGAGGCGGCTGAAGCTTTCTTT

D: TRBD1
size: .
V: TRBV5-8
J: TRBJ2-5
CDR3: CASTPGQGARETQYF
DNA: TGTGCCAGCACCCCGGGACAGGGGGCGAGAGAGACCCAGTACTTC